The clone carrying this TCR beta chain was counted at least ten times. Its antigen remains unknown. The source of the sample is a study of CD8 T cells in ankylosing spondylitis. General observations from the study: The study identified a TCR beta motif of under 10 highly homologous variants that appeared characteristic of ankylosing spondylitis blood.

The CDR3 consists of 12 residues. V lost 0 bases and J lost 4, with 3 bases in between. Germline V gene lookup returns CDR1 LGHDT and CDR2 YNNKEL (reference sequence). By quantitative 5'-RACE with molecular barcodes, the TCR beta libraries were made. TCRdb re-derived calls from the 5' RACE reads in MiXCR, one entry per CDR3 protein. This table holds approximately 550,000 distinct CDR3 sequences, roughly 13% found once. This TCR came from a male donor with ankylosing spondylitis. V is TRBV3-1 and J is TRBJ1-2; no definite D call. Sample: blood, either unsorted or a sorted T cell fraction (not recorded which). The CDR3 reads CASSQDRYGYTF. The CDR3 DNA is TGTGCCAGCAGCCAAGACCGCTATGGCTACACCTTC.